Listed here is a single T cell receptor beta chain. All donors participated as healthy donors of bone marrow. This specimen belongs to a study of cytomegalovirus exposure and HLA in healthy donors. The CDR3 is 13 amino acids. The germline V gene encodes CDR1 SGHVS and CDR2 FNYEAQ. Trimming took 6 bases from V and 2 from J; bases not matched to a gene: 4. It was with 60 Vbeta and 13 Jbeta primers that the PCR ran. Measured with immunoSEQ multiplex PCR; TCRdb has only the in-frame clones, and not every one. The sample carries around 150,000 clones, 82% recorded once. The chain carries TRBV7-6 and TRBJ2-7, with 7 bases aligning to TRBD1. The material sequenced was PBMCs. The source of this sequence is a male donor in good health and CMV-seronegative. CDR3: CASSFGTAYEQYF. CDR3 in DNA: TGTGCCAGCAGTTTCGGGACAGCCTACGAGCAGTACTTC.